This TCR beta chain was identified in a study of cytomegalovirus exposure and HLA in healthy donors. V lost 5 bases, J lost 7 bases, and 14 bases stayed unmatched. The CDR3 length is 16 residues. Germline CDR1 is SGHAT and CDR2 is FQNNGV. The study ran its PCR with 60 Vbeta and 13 Jbeta primers. Only in-frame clones appear in the TCRdb table, and some are missing; sequencing was by immunoSEQ multiplex PCR. The sample contains about 180,000 clones, 80% of which appear only once. This clone was detected a few times. Antigen specificity is unknown. Notes on the study in general: One cluster of highly shared sequence variants probably arose as a sequencing artifact.

The source material was PBMCs. The V call is TRBV11-2, the J call TRBJ2-1; 7 bases map to TRBD1. The clonotype was recovered from a man aged 35-49 years in good health and CMV-seronegative. This chain's CDR3 is CASSTSAGTAFNEQFF. The CDR3 DNA follows: TGTGCCAGCAGCACCTCGGCCGGGACAGCCTTTAATGAGCAGTTCTTC.